The T cell receptor (beta chain) described here comes from a study of identical twins. Germline V CDR1 and CDR2: ENHRY, SYGVKD. The CDR3 is made up of 13 amino acids. Worth noting for this clonotype: The antigen is undetermined. At one end, the junction sequence differs from germline, possibly due to a read error.

All donors comprised healthy Caucasians. Template switching added a universal primer site; cDNA carried unique molecular identifiers. TCRdb processed the 5' RACE reads anew with MiXCR; each CDR3 protein has one entry. The sample lists 1.5 million to 2 million distinct CDR3 sequences, more than 30% seen once, with approximately 0.29% in the top ten. Whole-study findings and limits: Invariant MAIT and iNKT cells may have partly biased zero-insertion analyses. Insertions were fewer in abundant cord blood beta clonotypes, whereas memory repertoires showed none of this pattern.

Sequences were obtained from cord blood. The chain uses TRBV10-3 and TRBJ1-5; D unresolved. The sequence came from a newborn girl in good health. Written as DNA, the CDR3 is TGTGTCATCAGTGTCGGACTCAATCAGCCCCAGCATTTT. Its protein product is CVISVGLNQPQHF.